The sequence of this T cell receptor beta chain was determined in a study of regulatory T cells (dated by TCRdb to between 2018 and 2020). General notes on the study: The study compared T-cell receptor beta repertoires of sorted regulatory, conventional CD4+ and CD8+ T cells between CD3G-deficient patients and healthy controls.

Evidence of autoimmunity was present in all CD3G-deficient patients, and the autoimmunity was more severe in two of the patients. At the time of testing, the patients were between 2 and 39 years old, and their CD4+ and CD8+ T cells had reduced naive proportions and increased memory proportions. CD4+ cells were FACS-sorted into CD25-high CD127-low regulatory T cells and CD25-low CD127-high conventional CD4+ T cells. About 6 individuals with CD3G deficiency were included in the patient group. Patient samples and clinical data came from an international physician network spanning the United States, Europe and Asia. Ficoll density separation was used to isolate peripheral blood mononuclear cells. Concerning this clone: What antigen it recognizes has not been identified. There are no base qualities to consult, and no much larger clone falls within one base.

The multiplex PCR used 52 forward TRBV primers and 13 reverse TRBJ primers, with assay-based and computational corrections for amplification bias. Within the immunoSEQ assay, multiplex PCR amplified rearranged TRB loci from genomic DNA. Sequencing of the TRB amplicons was done on an Illumina HiSeq platform. As for how the authors treated the data: Custom algorithms error-filtered the raw sequences and aligned them to reference gene sequences, after which the immunoSEQ online tools were used for analysis. Frequencies of productive and nonproductive TRB rearrangements were assessed among unique sequences as well as among total sequences. Assessment of potential self-reactivity relied on the hydrophobicity of positions 6 and 7 in the TRB CDR3, along with their amino acid composition. Groups were compared by t tests, Mann-Whitney tests or two-way ANOVA performed in Prism software. The table was pulled from immuneACCESS by TCRdb, which kept in-frame rearrangements only. Such tables lose some clones; where checked, under half of the loss comes from unresolved V genes, and the rest has no known cause. V and J calls and clone size are given by that table; D and trimming were obtained from the DNA. The table for this sample lists some 31,000 clones; about 93% of them were counted only once. The biggest ten clones account for approximately 0.98% of the sample.

Paper-wide results and their limitations: Enrichment for hydrophobic residues at CDR3 positions 6 and 7 was found in conventional CD4+ T cells from CD3G-deficient patients, suggesting more self-reactive specificities. Repertoires from patients had restricted unique TRB V-J pairs and skewed V and J gene usage, with the strongest effect in regulatory T cells.

Between the V and J ends, shortened by 4 bases and 0 bases respectively, the junction contains 19 bases. From a lookup of the germline V gene, CDR1 and CDR2 are SGHRS and YFSETQ. Reading from cysteine to phenylalanine, the CDR3 counts 18 amino acids. The entry retains the CDR3 DNA only, 54 bases that are in frame from base 1. The sequenced sample consisted of conventional CD4+ T cells sorted from blood. Rearrangement joined TRBV5-1 to TRBJ2-2; TRBD2 is a possible D gene, resting on 6 matching bases. The sequence was obtained from a child aged 2 to 10 with CD3G deficiency. The DNA sequence follows: TGCGCCAGCAGCCCCCTCGGAGGAGGGTCTTCGAACACCGGGGAGCTGTTTTTT. Its protein is CASSPLGGGSSNTGELFF.